This T cell receptor beta chain was captured in a study of IL-17A CD8 T cells in psoriatic arthritis synovium. About the investigation overall: The goal of the study was to define the phenotype, molecular profile and function of synovial IL-17A+CD8+ T cells in psoriatic arthritis pathogenesis. What the research found in general, with its limitations: Although over 4.5% of the repertoire was occupied by some individual clones, most synovial CD8+ subsets remained polyclonal. Cells came from synovial fluid rather than synovial tissue, since no psoriatic arthritis synovial tissue samples were available. Only a few patients were covered by TCR sequencing, and this limited sample size was acknowledged by the authors.

As concerns this clone: Its antigen is currently not known. Base qualities are not recorded, but no much larger clone differs from it by a single base.

After DNA extraction (Qiagen), TCRbeta V-D-J rearrangements underwent bias-controlled amplification and then high-throughput sequencing (immunoSEQ; Adaptive Biotech). In the source study's methods: The immunoSEQ Analyzer platform was used for sequence-level analysis of productive sequences. Clonality was computed as 1 minus Pielou's evenness, ranging from 0 (highly polyclonal) to 1 (monoclonal). The Morisita index, which runs from 0 (no similarity) to 1 (complete similarity), was used to measure repertoire overlap between subsets. The source is immuneACCESS, and TCRdb retained only in-frame sequences with V and J called. Part of the clones is not carried over; for the studies checked, unresolved V genes explain less than half of this, and the remainder is unexplained. V and J calls plus clone size are reproduced from that table; the DNA served to infer D and trimming. A total of a few thousand clones appear in this sample, 72% of them only once. The ten largest clones capture roughly 10% of the sample.

Synovial fluid effusions were aspirated from the actively inflamed joints of patients with psoriatic arthritis. For each patient, synovial fluid served as the source from which three memory CD8+ T cell populations were isolated by sorting: Tc1 cells (IL-17A-IFNgamma+), Tc17 cells (IL-17A+) and the bulk memory fraction, allowing their TCR repertoires to be compared. The Classification of Psoriatic Arthritis Study Group (CASPAR) criteria were met by the psoriatic arthritis patients. CD45RA-CD27+/- plus CD45RA+CD27- cells were sorted as bulk memory CD8+ T cells. Three patients with psoriatic arthritis provided sorted synovial fluid CD8+ T cell subsets that underwent TCRbeta sequencing. After isolation with Lymphoprep, synovial fluid mononuclear cells were cryopreserved in liquid nitrogen until use. Cryopreservation medium contained roughly 50% fetal calf serum and approximately 9.4% dimethyl sulfoxide.

The sequencing input was memory CD8+ T cells from synovial fluid. Reading the label with the study, this specimen's cell subset or site is: bulk memory CD8+ T cells (CD45RA-CD27+/- and CD45RA+CD27-). The source of this sequence is a human donor with psoriatic arthritis.

The CDR3: CASSSVLARGTQYF. The nucleotide sequence reads TGTGCCAGCAGTTCTGTGCTGGCGAGAGGGACCCAGTACTTC. Here the chain combines TRBV5-7 and TRBJ2-5, with the D gene call left open. TRBV5-7 is identified as an open reading frame with a role that is uncertain. V sheds 5 bases and J sheds 7 bases, leaving 18 bases between their ends. Taken from cysteine to phenylalanine, the CDR3 has 14 residues. The sequence is cut down to CDR3 DNA, 42 bases in frame from base 1.